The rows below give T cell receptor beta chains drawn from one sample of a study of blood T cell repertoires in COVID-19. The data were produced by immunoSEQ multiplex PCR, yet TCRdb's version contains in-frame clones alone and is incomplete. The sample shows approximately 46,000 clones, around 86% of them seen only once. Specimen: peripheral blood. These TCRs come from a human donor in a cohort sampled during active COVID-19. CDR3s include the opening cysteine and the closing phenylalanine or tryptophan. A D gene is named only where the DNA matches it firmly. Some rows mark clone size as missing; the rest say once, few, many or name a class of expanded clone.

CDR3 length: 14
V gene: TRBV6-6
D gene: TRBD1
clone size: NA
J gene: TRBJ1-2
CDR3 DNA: TGTGCCAGCAGTCCCAGGGGGGTCGGATATGGCTACACCTTC
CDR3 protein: CASSPRGVGYGYTF

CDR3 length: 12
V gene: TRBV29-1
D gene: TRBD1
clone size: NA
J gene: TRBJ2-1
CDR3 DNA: TGCAGCGTTGGACAGGGGTACAATGAGCAGTTCTTC
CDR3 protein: CSVGQGYNEQFF

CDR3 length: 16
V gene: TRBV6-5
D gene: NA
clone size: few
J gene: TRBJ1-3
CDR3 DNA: TGTGCCAGCAGTTACTCGCGGGGTAGGGCTGGAAACACCATATATTTT
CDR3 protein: CASSYSRGRAGNTIYF

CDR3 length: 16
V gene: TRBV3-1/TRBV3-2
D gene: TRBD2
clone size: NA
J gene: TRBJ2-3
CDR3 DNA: TGTGCCAGCAGCCAAGTACTAGCGGGAGGGCCAGATACGCAGTATTTT
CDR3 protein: CASSQVLAGGPDTQYF

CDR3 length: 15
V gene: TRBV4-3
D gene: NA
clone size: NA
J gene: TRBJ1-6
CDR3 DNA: TGCGCCAGCAGCCAAGACAGGGGAGATAATTCACCCCTCCACTTT
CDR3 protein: CASSQDRGDNSPLHF

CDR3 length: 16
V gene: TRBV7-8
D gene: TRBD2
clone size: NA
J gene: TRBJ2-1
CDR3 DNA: TGTGCCAGCAGGGCCCAACGGGGGGGGACCTACAATGAGCAGTTCTTC
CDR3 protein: CASRAQRGGTYNEQFF

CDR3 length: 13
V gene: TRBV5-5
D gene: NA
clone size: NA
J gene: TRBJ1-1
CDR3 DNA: TGTGCCAGCAGCTTGTTAGGGGACTCTGAAGCTTTCTTT
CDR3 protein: CASSLLGDSEAFF

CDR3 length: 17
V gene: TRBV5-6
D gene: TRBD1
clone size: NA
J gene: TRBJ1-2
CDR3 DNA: TGTGCCAGCAGCTTGTGGTGGCAGGGGGCCGCTAACTATGGCTACACCTTC
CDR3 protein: CASSLWWQGAANYGYTF

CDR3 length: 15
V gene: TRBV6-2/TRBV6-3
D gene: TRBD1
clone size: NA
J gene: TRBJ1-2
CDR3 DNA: TGTGCCAGCAGTGACCGACAGGGAGGCTTTATGGGCTACACCTTC
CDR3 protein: CASSDRQGGFMGYTF

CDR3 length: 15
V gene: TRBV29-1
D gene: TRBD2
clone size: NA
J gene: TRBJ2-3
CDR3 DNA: TGCAGCGTTGTTCGACTAGCGGGATCCACAGATACGCAGTATTTT
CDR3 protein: CSVVRLAGSTDTQYF

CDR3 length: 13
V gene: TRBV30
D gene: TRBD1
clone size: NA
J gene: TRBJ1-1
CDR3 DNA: TGTGCCTGGAGCGCCGGGACAGGGAGCGAAGCTTTCTTT
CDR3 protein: CAWSAGTGSEAFF

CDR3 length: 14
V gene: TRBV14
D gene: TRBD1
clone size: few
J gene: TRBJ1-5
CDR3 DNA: TGTGCCAGCAGAGGGACAGGAATTAATCAGCCCCAGCATTTT
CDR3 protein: CASRGTGINQPQHF

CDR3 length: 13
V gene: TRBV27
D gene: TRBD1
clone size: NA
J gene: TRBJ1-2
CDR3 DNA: TGTGCCAGCAGTACCCGGACAGGCTATGGCTACACCTTC
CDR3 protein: CASSTRTGYGYTF

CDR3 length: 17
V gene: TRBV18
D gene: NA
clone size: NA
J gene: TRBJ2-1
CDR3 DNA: TGTGCCAGCTATGGGACACCGGAGAGCTACGGCTACAATGAGCAGTTCTTC
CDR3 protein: CASYGTPESYGYNEQFF

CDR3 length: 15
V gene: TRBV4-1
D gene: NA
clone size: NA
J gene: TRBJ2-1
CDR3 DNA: TGCGCCAGCAGCCAAGATTACGGGAACTACAATGAGCAGTTCTTC
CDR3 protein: CASSQDYGNYNEQFF

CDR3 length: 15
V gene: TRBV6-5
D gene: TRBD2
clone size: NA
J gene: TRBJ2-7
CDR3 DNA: TGTGCCAGCAGTTACGGGAGGGAGGGTTCCTACGAGCAGTACTTC
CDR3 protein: CASSYGREGSYEQYF

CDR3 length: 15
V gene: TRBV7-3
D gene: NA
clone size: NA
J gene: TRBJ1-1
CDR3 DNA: TGTGCCAGCAGCGCAACTACAGGCATGAACACTGAAGCTTTCTTT
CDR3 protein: CASSATTGMNTEAFF

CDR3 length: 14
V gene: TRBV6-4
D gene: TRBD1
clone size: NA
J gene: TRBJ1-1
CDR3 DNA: TGTGCCACTCTATACCGACAGGGGAACACTGAAGCTTTCTTT
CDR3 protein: CATLYRQGNTEAFF

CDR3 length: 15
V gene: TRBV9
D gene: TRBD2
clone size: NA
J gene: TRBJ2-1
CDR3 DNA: TGTGCCAGCAGCGTAGGAACTAGCGGAGACAATGAGCAGTTCTTC
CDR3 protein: CASSVGTSGDNEQFF

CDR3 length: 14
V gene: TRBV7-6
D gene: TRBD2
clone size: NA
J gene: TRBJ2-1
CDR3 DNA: TGTGCCAGCAGCTTAAGCGGGACCTACAATGAGCAGTTCTTC
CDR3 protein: CASSLSGTYNEQFF

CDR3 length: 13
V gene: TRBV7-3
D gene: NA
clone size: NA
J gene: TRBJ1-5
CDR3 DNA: TGTGCCAGCGCTTCCGAGGGGGGGCAGCCCCAGCATTTT
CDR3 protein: CASASEGGQPQHF

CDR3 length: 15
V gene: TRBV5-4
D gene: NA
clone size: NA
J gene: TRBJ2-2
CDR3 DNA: TGTGCCAGCAGCTTATTACGGGGGAGCACCGGGGAGCTGTTTTTT
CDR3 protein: CASSLLRGSTGELFF